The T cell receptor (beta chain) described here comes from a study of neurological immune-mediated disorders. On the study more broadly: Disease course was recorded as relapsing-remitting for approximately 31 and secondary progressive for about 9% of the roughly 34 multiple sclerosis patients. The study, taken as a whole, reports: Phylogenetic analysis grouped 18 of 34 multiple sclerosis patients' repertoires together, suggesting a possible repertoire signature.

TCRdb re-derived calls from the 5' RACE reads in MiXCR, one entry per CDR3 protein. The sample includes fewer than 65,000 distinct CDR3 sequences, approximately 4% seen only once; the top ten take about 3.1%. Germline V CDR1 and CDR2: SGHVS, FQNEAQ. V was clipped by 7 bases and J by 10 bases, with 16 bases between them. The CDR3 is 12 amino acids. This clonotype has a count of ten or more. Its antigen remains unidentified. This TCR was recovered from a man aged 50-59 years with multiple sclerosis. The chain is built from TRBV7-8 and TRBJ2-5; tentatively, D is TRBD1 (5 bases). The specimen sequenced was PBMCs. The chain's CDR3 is CASTSPADIQYF. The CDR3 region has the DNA TGTGCCAGCACCTCCCCGGCGGACATCCAGTACTTC.